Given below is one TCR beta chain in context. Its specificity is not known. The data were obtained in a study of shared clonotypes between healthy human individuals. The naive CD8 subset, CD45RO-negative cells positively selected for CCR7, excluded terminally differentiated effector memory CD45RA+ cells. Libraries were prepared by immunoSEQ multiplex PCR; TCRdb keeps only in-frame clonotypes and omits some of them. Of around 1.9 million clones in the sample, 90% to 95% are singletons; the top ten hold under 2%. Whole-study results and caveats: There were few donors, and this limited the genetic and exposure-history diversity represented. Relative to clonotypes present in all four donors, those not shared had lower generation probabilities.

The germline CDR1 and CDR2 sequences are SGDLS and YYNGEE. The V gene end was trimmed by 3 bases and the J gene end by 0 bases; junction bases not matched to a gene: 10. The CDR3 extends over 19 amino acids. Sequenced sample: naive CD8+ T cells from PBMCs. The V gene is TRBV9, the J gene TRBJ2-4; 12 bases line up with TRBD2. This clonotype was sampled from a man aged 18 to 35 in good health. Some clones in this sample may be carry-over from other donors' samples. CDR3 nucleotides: TGTGCCAGCAGCGACCGACTAGCGGGAGCGGGGGAAGCCAAAAACATTCAGTACTTC. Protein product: CASSDRLAGAGEAKNIQYF.